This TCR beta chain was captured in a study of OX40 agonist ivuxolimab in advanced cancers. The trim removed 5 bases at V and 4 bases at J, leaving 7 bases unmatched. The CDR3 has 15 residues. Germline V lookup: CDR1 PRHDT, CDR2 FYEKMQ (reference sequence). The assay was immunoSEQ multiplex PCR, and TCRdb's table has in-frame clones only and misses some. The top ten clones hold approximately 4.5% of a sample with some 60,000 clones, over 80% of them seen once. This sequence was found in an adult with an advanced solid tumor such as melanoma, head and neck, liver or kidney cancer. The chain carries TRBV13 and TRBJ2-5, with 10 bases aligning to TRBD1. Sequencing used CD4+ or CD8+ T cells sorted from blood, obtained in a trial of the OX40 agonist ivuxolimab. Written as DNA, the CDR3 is TGTGCCAGCAGCAAATTGGACAGGGGGGTAGAGACCCAGTACTTC. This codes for CASSKLDRGVETQYF. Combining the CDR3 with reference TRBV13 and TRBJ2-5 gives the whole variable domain AAGVIQSPRHLIKEKRETATLKCYPIPRHDTVYWYQQGPGQDPQFLISFYEKMQSDKGSIPDRFSAQQFSDYHSELNMSSLELGDSALYFCASSKLDRGVETQYFGPGTRLLVL.